The entry below gives a single TCR beta chain sequence along with its context. The data belong to a study of control samples from healthy donors and cancer patients. The ends lost 3 bases at V and 5 bases at J; junction bases unmatched: 5. The CDR3 extends over 15 amino acids. Germline V CDR1 and CDR2: MDHEN, SYDVKM. TCRdb's table, derived via immunoSEQ multiplex PCR, lists solely in-frame clones and lacks some. Of about 140,000 clones listed, over 85% are singletons. The genes are TRBV28 and TRBJ1-2, with 11 bases identical to TRBD1. Source material: blood. The source of this sequence is a man aged 25 to 40 in good health. The CDR3 DNA reads TGTGCCAGCAGTTTTCCCGGACAGGGGGCGTATGGCTACACCTTC. It codes for CASSFPGQGAYGYTF.